This is a list of T cell receptor beta chains from one sample in a study of blood T cell repertoires in COVID-19. Produced via immunoSEQ multiplex PCR; TCRdb's table is partial and in-frame only. Altogether 150,000 or so clones are present, roughly 80% being singletons, with the ten largest covering roughly 3%. Material: peripheral blood. All receptors come from a woman aged 80 or over with acute or convalescent COVID-19. CDR3s include the opening cysteine and the closing phenylalanine or tryptophan. A D gene is named only where the DNA matches it firmly. Not all rows give a size; the values are once, few, many and, for expanded clones, a class.

clone_size,d_call,j_call,v_call,cdr3_nt,cdr3_aa
-,-,TRBJ1-3,TRBV3-1/TRBV3-2,TGTGCCAGCAGCCAAGGACGGTTCCTGGGGGCGAGCTCTGGAAACACCATATATTTT,CASSQGRFLGASSGNTIYF
-,TRBD2,TRBJ2-7,TRBV19,TGTGCCAGTAGTATAAGGGAGGGGATTTACGAGCAGTACTTC,CASSIREGIYEQYF
-,-,TRBJ1-1,TRBV21-1,TGTGCCAGCAGCAAAGCACGTCGACAGCCTACACTCAACACTGAAGCTTTCTTT,CASSKARRQPTLNTEAFF
-,-,TRBJ1-2,TRBV7-3,TGTGCCAGCAGCTTAATAGGGGGTAATGGCTACACCTTC,CASSLIGGNGYTF
-,-,TRBJ1-5,TRBV9,TGTGCCAGCAGCGTATCGGGTTTGGGCAATCAGCCCCAGCATTTT,CASSVSGLGNQPQHF
-,-,TRBJ1-1,TRBV2,TGTGCCAGCAGTCCCACAAGTGGGGGGGGAGGCACTGAAGCTTTCTTT,CASSPTSGGGGTEAFF
-,TRBD1,TRBJ2-1,TRBV18,TGTGCCAGCTCAACATCGACAGGGGGCCACTACTACAATGAGCAGTTCTTC,CASSTSTGGHYYNEQFF
-,TRBD1,TRBJ1-1,TRBV28,TGTGCCAGCAGTTCCATACAGGGGTTGGGCACTGAAGCTTTCTTT,CASSSIQGLGTEAFF
few,-,TRBJ2-1,TRBV19,TGTGCCAGTAGTCCCTTGGACGGGGGGCTGAATGAGCAGTTCTTC,CASSPLDGGLNEQFF
-,-,TRBJ1-1,TRBV24-1,TGTGCCACCAGTGATTTTGGGGGGGTGACTGAAGCTTTCTTT,CATSDFGGVTEAFF
-,TRBD1,TRBJ1-1,TRBV9,TGTGCCAGCAGCCCCCCGACAGGGCTAGACACTGAAGCTTTCTTT,CASSPPTGLDTEAFF
few,-,TRBJ1-4,TRBV5-1,TGCGCCAGCAGCTTGGTTGTTCAGGGTGAAAAACTGTTTTTT,CASSLVVQGEKLFF
-,-,TRBJ1-1,TRBV7-8,TGTGCCAGCAGCTTAGTTACCGGGACTGAAGCTTTCTTT,CASSLVTGTEAFF
-,-,TRBJ1-4,TRBV5-4,TGTGCCAGCAGCTTGAGGAGGGGTGGCCAGGCTAATGAAAAACTGTTTTTT,CASSLRRGGQANEKLFF
-,TRBD1,TRBJ1-5,TRBV10-3,TGTGCCATCAGTGCAGGGGGGATCAGGTCAGGAAATCAGCCCCAGCATTTT,CAISAGGIRSGNQPQHF
-,TRBD1,TRBJ2-1,TRBV5-3,TGTGCCAGAAGCGTGGACAGGGGAGCGTTCTTC,CARSVDRGAFF
-,-,TRBJ1-2,TRBV3-1/TRBV3-2,TGTGCCAGCAGCCCTGCGATCTTAAACTATGGCTACACCTTC,CASSPAILNYGYTF
-,-,TRBJ1-3,TRBV11-2,TGTGCCAGCAGCTTAGGGCGGGTCGGAAACACCATATATTTT,CASSLGRVGNTIYF
once,-,TRBJ2-7,TRBV6-5,TGTGGCACAACGGACTACTCCTCCTACGAGCAGTACTTC,CGTTDYSSYEQYF
-,-,TRBJ1-4,TRBV11-2,TGTGCCAGCAGCTTACTCCCCGGACAGTCTAATGAAAAACTGTTTTTT,CASSLLPGQSNEKLFF
few,TRBD1,TRBJ1-4,TRBV6-5,TGTGCCAGCAGCGAGACAGGGCTTGGCGAAAAACTGTTTTTT,CASSETGLGEKLFF
once,TRBD1,TRBJ1-1,TRBV29-1,TGCAGCGTTGAACCTGGGGACAGGGGAGGAGCGGCTTTCTTT,CSVEPGDRGGAAFF
-,-,TRBJ2-1,TRBV4-1,TGCGCCAGCAGCCAAGTGGTCGACTCCAATGAGCAGTTCTTC,CASSQVVDSNEQFF
-,TRBD1,TRBJ1-1,TRBV6-5,TGTGCCAGCACAAACAGGGGGATGAACACTGAAGCTTTCTTT,CASTNRGMNTEAFF
-,TRBD2,TRBJ2-5,TRBV2,TGTGCCAGCAGTGAAGACTTTTCCCGCGGGGGGACCCAGTACTTC,CASSEDFSRGGTQYF
-,TRBD2,TRBJ2-5,TRBV6-2/TRBV6-3,TGTGCCAGCAGTTACGGGGGGGCGGGGGGGCCCGGGGAGACCCAGTACTTC,CASSYGGAGGPGETQYF
-,-,TRBJ1-2,TRBV7-2,TGTGCCAGCAGCCTCGCCGGGGCCGGGGGGTATGGCTACACCTTC,CASSLAGAGGYGYTF
few,TRBD1,TRBJ1-2,TRBV7-3,TGTGCCAGCAGCCGGGACAGGGGAGGCTATGGCTACACCTTC,CASSRDRGGYGYTF
-,TRBD1,TRBJ2-5,TRBV25-1,TGTGCCAGCAGGGGGCAGGGGGCGTGGGAGACCCAGTACTTC,CASRGQGAWETQYF
-,TRBD1,TRBJ2-1,TRBV5-1,TGCGCCAGCAGCTTGGGGACAGGTTACAATGAGCAGTTCTTC,CASSLGTGYNEQFF
-,TRBD1,TRBJ1-2,TRBV3-1/TRBV3-2,TGTGCCAGCAGCCAAGGACAGGGGCCCTATGGCTACACCTTC,CASSQGQGPYGYTF
-,-,TRBJ1-5,TRBV30,TGTGCCTGGAGGGGACAAGACAATCAGCCCCAGCATTTT,CAWRGQDNQPQHF
-,-,TRBJ1-4,TRBV24-1,TGTGCCACCAGTGATGGGAATAGACAGGCAGCTAATGAAAAACTGTTTTTT,CATSDGNRQAANEKLFF
-,-,TRBJ1-1,TRBV10-2,TGCGCCAGCAGTGGAGGCAGAAACACTGAAGCTTTCTTT,CASSGGRNTEAFF
-,-,TRBJ2-2,TRBV13,TGTGCCAGCAGCTTATCTCGCGGGGGCCGGGGCACCGGGGAGCTGTTTTTT,CASSLSRGGRGTGELFF
-,-,TRBJ2-1,TRBV6-5,TGTGCCACCCTACGAACAGGGTTGATGGTCAATGAGCAGTTCTTC,CATLRTGLMVNEQFF
-,-,TRBJ1-1,TRBV25-1,TGTGCCAGCAGTTGGAAAGCAGGCACTGAAGCTTTCTTT,CASSWKAGTEAFF
-,-,TRBJ1-2,TRBV10-3,TGTGCCATCAAAAAACCTACAGGTGACGGCTACACCTTC,CAIKKPTGDGYTF
-,-,TRBJ1-1,TRBV19,TGTGCCAGTAGTATAGGCCGCCGTGGGTGGGCCCTCGGAACAGTTGCCCCTATGAACACTGAAGCTTTCTTT,CASSIGRRGWALGTVAPMNTEAFF
-,-,TRBJ1-3,TRBV9,TGTGCCAGCAGCGTAGAGGGACAAATCTCTGGAAACACCATATATTTT,CASSVEGQISGNTIYF
-,TRBD1,TRBJ2-7,TRBV29-1,TGCAGCGCCCTGACAGGGGGCGCTTCCTACGAGCAGTACTTC,CSALTGGASYEQYF
-,-,TRBJ2-1,TRBV5-1,TGCGCCAGCAGCTTGGATACAGGGTGGGGCGGGAATGAGCAGTTCTTC,CASSLDTGWGGNEQFF
-,-,TRBJ1-2,TRBV18,TGTGCCAGCTCACCCCGGACCGGCCGTGAGGGTGGCTACACCTTC,CASSPRTGREGGYTF